Sequencing of this T cell receptor (beta chain) was carried out in a study of cytomegalovirus exposure and HLA in healthy donors. Study information: Out of approximately 170 million T cells, an earlier analysis found around 110 million unique TCR beta sequences in total.

Study-level results: Accurate HLA-A and HLA-B prediction from TCR beta sequences was reported for most subjects. In a later analysis, donors in an Asian-associated ancestry cluster reportedly had fewer N-insertions in productive TCRs than the cohort mean.

Concerning this clone itself: No antigen is known for it.

After removal of 2 bases from V and 0 bases from J, the junction contained 12 bases not matched to a gene. The CDR3 extends over 18 amino acids. Germline CDR1 is SGHRS and CDR2 is YFSETQ. Primers: 60 Vbeta forward and 13 Jbeta reverse. The repertoire was sequenced with immunoSEQ multiplex PCR; TCRdb's copy has only in-frame clones and lacks some. The sample has 100,000 to 150,000 clones; roughly 81% are singletons. This TCR was sampled from a woman aged 30 to 39 in good health and CMV-seronegative. Sequencing was carried out using PBMCs. The V call is TRBV5-1, the J call TRBJ2-3; 7 nucleotides match TRBD1. Written as DNA, the CDR3 is TGCGCCAGCAGCTTAGGGACAGACTTTACTGCTAGCACAGATACGCAGTATTTT. It yields the protein CASSLGTDFTASTDTQYF.